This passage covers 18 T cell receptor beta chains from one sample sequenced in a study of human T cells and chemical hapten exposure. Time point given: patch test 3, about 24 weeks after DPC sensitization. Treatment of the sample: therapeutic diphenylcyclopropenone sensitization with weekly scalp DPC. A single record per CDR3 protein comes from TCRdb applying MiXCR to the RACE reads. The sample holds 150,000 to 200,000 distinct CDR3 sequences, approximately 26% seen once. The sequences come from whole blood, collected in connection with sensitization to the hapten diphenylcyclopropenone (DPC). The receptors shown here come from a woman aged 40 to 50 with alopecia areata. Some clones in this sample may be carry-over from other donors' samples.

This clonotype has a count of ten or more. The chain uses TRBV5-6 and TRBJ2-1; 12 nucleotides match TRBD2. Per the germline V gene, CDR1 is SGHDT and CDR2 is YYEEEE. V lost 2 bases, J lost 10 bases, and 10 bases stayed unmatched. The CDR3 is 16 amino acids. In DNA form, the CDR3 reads TGTGCCAGCAGCTTCCCGGGACTAGCGGGCCCTGGGGAGCAGTTCTTC. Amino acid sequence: CASSFPGLAGPGEQFF.

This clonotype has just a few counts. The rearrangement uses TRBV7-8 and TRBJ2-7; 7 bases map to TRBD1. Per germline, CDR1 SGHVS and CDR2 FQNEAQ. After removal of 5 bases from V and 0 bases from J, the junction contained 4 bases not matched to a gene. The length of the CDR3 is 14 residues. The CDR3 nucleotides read TGTGCCAGCAGCCCCTGGGACAGCTCCTACGAGCAGTACTTC. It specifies CASSPWDSSYEQYF. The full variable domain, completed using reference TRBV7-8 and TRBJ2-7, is GAGVSQSPRYKVAKRGQDVALRCDPISGHVSLFWYQQALGQGPEFLTYFQNEAQLDKSGLPSDRFFAERPEGSVSTLKIQRTQQEDSAVYLCASSPWDSSYEQYFGPGTRLTVT.

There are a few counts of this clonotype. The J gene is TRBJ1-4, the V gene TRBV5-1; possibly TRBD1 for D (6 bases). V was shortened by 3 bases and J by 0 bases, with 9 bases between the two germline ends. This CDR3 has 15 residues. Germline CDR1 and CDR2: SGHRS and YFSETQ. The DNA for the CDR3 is TGCGCCAGCAGCTCAGGGGTCACAACTAATGAAAAACTGTTTTTT. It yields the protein CASSSGVTTNEKLFF. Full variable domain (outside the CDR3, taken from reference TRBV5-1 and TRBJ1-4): KAGVTQTPRYLIKTRGQQVTLSCSPISGHRSVSWYQQTPGQGLQFLFEYFSETQRNKGNFPGRFSGRQFSNSRSEMNVSTLELGDSALYLCASSSGVTTNEKLFFGSGTQLSVL.

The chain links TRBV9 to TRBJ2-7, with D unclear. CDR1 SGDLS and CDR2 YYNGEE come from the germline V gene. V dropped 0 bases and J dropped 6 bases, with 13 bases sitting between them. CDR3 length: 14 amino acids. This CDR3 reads CASSVGPSLGEQYF. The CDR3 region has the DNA TGTGCCAGCAGCGTAGGCCCCTCTCTCGGCGAGCAGTACTTC.

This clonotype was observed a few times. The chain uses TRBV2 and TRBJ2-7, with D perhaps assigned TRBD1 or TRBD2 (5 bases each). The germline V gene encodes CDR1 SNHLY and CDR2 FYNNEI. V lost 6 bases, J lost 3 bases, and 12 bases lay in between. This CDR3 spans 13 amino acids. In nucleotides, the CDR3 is TGTGCCAGCAGGGGGGACGGATACTACGAGCAGTACTTC. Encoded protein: CASRGDGYYEQYF.

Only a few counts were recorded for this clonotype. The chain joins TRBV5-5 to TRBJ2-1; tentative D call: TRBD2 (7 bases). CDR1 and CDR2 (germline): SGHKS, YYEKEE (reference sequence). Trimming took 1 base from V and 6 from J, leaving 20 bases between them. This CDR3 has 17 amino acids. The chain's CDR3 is CASSLNWIGGGGNEQFF. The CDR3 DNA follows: TGTGCCAGCAGCTTGAATTGGATAGGGGGAGGGGGCAATGAGCAGTTCTTC. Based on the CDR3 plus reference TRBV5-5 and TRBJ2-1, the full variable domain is DAGVTQSPTHLIKTRGQQVTLRCSPISGHKSVSWYQQVLGQGPQFIFQYYEKEERGRGNFPDRFSARQFPNYSSELNVNALLLGDSALYLCASSLNWIGGGGNEQFFGPGTRLTVL.

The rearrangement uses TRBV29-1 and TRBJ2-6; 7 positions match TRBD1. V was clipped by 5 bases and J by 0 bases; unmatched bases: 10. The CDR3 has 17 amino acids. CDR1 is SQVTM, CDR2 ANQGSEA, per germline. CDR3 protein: CSVYSGTAFSGANVLTF. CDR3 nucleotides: TGCAGCGTTTACTCCGGGACAGCTTTCTCTGGGGCCAACGTCCTGACTTTC.

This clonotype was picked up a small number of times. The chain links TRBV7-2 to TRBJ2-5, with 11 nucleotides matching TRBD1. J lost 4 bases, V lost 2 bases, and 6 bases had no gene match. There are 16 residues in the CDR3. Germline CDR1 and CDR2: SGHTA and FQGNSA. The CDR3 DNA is TGTGCCAGCAGCTTAATTGGACAGGGGGCACGAGAGACCCAGTACTTC. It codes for CASSLIGQGARETQYF.

CDR3 bases: TGTGCCATCAGTGAGCGGGCTAGCTCCTACAATGAGCAGTTCTTC. Protein sequence: CAISERASSYNEQFF. This sequence joins TRBV10-3 and TRBJ2-1; no definite D call. V shed 2 bases and J shed 0 bases, with 8 bases lying between them. This CDR3 is 15 amino acids long. Germline lookup yields CDR1 ENHRY and CDR2 SYGVKD.

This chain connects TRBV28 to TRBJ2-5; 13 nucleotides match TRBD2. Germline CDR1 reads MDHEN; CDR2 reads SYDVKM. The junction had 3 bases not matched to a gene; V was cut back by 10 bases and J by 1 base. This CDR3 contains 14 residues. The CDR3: CATRTSGGQETQYF. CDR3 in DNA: TGTGCCACACGGACTAGCGGGGGCCAAGAGACCCAGTACTTC.

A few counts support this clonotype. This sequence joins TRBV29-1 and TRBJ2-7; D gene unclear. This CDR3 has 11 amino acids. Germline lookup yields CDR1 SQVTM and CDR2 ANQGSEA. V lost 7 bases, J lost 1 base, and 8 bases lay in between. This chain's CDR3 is CSATRSYEQYF. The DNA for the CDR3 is TGCAGCGCAACCAGATCCTACGAGCAGTACTTC.

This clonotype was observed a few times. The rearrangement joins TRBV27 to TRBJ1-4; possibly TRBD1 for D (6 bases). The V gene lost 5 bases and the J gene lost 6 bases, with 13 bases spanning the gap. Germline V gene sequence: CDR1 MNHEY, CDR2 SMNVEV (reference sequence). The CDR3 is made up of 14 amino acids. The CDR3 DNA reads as TGTGCCAGCAGTAAACAGGGTACCCATGAAAAACTGTTTTTT. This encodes CASSKQGTHEKLFF.

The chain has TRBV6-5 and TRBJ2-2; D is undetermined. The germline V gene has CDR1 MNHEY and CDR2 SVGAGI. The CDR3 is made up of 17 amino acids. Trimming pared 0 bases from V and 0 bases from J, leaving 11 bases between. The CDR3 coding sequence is TGTGCCAGCAGTTACTCGATTGCGGCTGCGAACACCGGGGAGCTGTTTTTT. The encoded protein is CASSYSIAAANTGELFF.

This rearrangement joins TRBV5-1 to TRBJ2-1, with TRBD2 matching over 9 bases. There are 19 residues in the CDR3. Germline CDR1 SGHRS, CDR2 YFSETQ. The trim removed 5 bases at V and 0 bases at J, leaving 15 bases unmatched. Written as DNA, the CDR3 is TGCGCCAGCAGGTCCAGCCTACAGGCTAGCGGGACCTCCTACAATGAGCAGTTCTTC. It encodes CASRSSLQASGTSYNEQFF.

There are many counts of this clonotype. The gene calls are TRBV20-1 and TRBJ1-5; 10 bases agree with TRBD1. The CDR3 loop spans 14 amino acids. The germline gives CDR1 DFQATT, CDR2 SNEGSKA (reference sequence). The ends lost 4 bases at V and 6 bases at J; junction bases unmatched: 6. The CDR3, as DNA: TGCAGTGCTATTGGTGGGACAGGGGTTCAGCCCCAGCATTTT. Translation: CSAIGGTGVQPQHF.

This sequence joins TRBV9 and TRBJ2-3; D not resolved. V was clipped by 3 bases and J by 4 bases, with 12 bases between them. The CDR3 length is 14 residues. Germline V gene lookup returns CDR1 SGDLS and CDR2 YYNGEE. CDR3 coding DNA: TGTGCCAGCAGCGGAACAGCTGGGGCAGATACGCAGTATTTT. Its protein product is CASSGTAGADTQYF.

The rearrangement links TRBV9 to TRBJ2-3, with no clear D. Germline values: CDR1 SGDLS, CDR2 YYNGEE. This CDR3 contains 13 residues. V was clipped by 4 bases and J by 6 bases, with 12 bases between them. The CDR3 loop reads CASSPASPDTQYF. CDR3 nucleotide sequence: TGTGCCAGCAGCCCTGCCAGCCCTGATACGCAGTATTTT.

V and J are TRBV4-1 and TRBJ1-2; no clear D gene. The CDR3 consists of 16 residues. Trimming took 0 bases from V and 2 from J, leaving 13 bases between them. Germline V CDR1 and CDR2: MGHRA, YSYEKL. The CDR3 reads CASSQDSNRINYGYTF. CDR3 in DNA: TGCGCCAGCAGCCAAGATTCGAACCGAATAAACTATGGCTACACCTTC.